This T cell receptor (beta chain) was captured by sequencing in a study of cytomegalovirus exposure and HLA in healthy donors. Turning to the study itself: In terms of ancestry, the Caucasian-associated cluster contained about 80% of the approximately 380 genotyped donors. Broader study findings: By a later analysis, the bulk of CMV-associated TCR beta chains appeared HLA-restricted.

Healthy bone marrow donors made up the donors. This clone was recorded a few times. Its matching antigen is unknown. Trimming removed 5 bases at V and 4 bases at J, with 10 bases between. The CDR3 covers 13 residues. Per germline, CDR1 SGHAT and CDR2 FQNNGV. The PCR contained 60 Vbeta and 13 Jbeta primers. TCRdb's copy holds only in-frame clones and misses some; the assay was immunoSEQ multiplex PCR. The table records more than 90,000 clones, around 73% of them present only once. This chain links TRBV11-2 with TRBJ2-3; no clear D gene. The sample comprised PBMCs. The receptor was isolated from a woman in her thirties or forties in good health and CMV-seropositive. In DNA, the CDR3 is TGTGCCAGCAGCCCGAGCTTTTCAGATACGCAGTATTTT. Its protein product is CASSPSFSDTQYF.